The 11 T cell receptor beta chains in this list originate from one sample, sequenced in a study of T cells after yellow fever vaccination (dated by TCRdb to between 2019 and 2020). The protocol used for the library was 5' RACE. Sequencing was carried out with an Illumina NovaSeq 6000. TCRdb cleaned the public reads at Q25 with fastp, built clones with MiXCR and kept in-frame beta chains. For every CDR3 protein sequence, its rows merge into one entry that carries the most common genes and DNA. A total of some 220,000 distinct CDR3 sequences appear in this sample, around 3.1% of them only once. Jointly, the top ten make up approximately 3.5% of the sample. Interpreted using the paper, the treatment or condition label stands for: live attenuated yellow fever vaccine strain. The input for sequencing was CD4+ T cells sorted from PBMCs, taken 10 days after the yellow fever booster vaccination. These receptors all stem from a man younger than 35 who received the YFV17D yellow fever vaccine.

This clonotype came up a few times. This chain joins TRBV4-3 and TRBJ2-7, with a weak D call TRBD2 (7 bases). The germline V and J ends were trimmed by 0 bases and 4 bases, with 13 bases remaining between them. Germline CDR1 LGHNA, CDR2 YSLEER. This CDR3 has 15 amino acids. CDR3 sequence (DNA): TGCGCCAGCAGCCAAGAACCCAGGGGAGGGTACGAGCAGTACTTC. Protein product: CASSQEPRGGYEQYF.

The chain employs TRBV5-1 and TRBJ2-5; D not certain. V dropped 0 bases and J dropped 4 bases, with 13 bases sitting between them. CDR1 and CDR2 from the germline V gene are SGHRS and YFSETQ. This CDR3 is 15 amino acids long. CDR3 bases: TGCGCCAGCAGCTTGGCCCGACAACCAACAGAGACCCAGTACTTC. This translates into CASSLARQPTETQYF. Based on the CDR3 plus reference TRBV5-1 and TRBJ2-5, the full variable domain is KAGVTQTPRYLIKTRGQQVTLSCSPISGHRSVSWYQQTPGQGLQFLFEYFSETQRNKGNFPGRFSGRQFSNSRSEMNVSTLELGDSALYLCASSLARQPTETQYFGPGTRLLVL.

This chain uses TRBV4-3 with TRBJ1-1; D might be TRBD1 (5 bases). V was shortened by 0 bases and J by 7 bases, with 12 bases between the two germline ends. This CDR3 is 14 amino acids long. Germline lookup yields CDR1 LGHNA and CDR2 YSLEER. CDR3 DNA sequence: TGCGCCAGCAGCCAAGAACCGGGGGGGGGTGAAGCTTTCTTT. As protein: CASSQEPGGGEAFF.

The table lists this clonotype with many counts. The V and J genes are TRBV7-2 and TRBJ1-2; 7 bases align to TRBD1. J was trimmed by 6 bases and V by 4 bases; bases with no gene match: 8. In germline, CDR1 is SGHTA, CDR2 FQGNSA. The length of the CDR3 is 14 residues. CDR3 in amino acids: CASSSRQGEDGYTF. The CDR3 DNA reads TGTGCCAGCAGCTCTAGACAGGGAGAGGATGGCTACACCTTC.

The J gene is TRBJ2-3, the V gene TRBV7-2; unclear D gene. The CDR3 totals 14 residues. V was shortened by 7 bases and J by 0 bases, with 11 bases between the two germline ends. The germline V gene has CDR1 SGHTA and CDR2 FQGNSA. This CDR3 reads CASTLSPSTDTQYF. DNA of the CDR3: TGTGCCAGCACCCTTTCTCCCAGCACAGATACGCAGTATTTT.

The table lists this clonotype with many counts. The rearrangement links TRBV7-2 to TRBJ1-1, with 7 bases fitting TRBD1. Germline values: CDR1 SGHTA, CDR2 FQGNSA. V dropped 4 bases and J dropped 3; count of bases not matched to a gene: 8. CDR3 length equals 15 residues. The CDR3 region is CASSSQGGADTEAFF. CDR3 bases: TGTGCCAGCAGCTCGCAGGGGGGCGCGGACACTGAAGCTTTCTTT.

In this sample, this clonotype turned up a few times. The V call is TRBV7-9, the J call TRBJ2-7; 10 bases map to TRBD2. Germline V gene lookup returns CDR1 SEHNR and CDR2 FQNEAQ (reference sequence). The length of the CDR3 is 14 residues. V shed 2 bases and J 6 bases; nucleotides not matched to a gene: 4. This CDR3 is CASSLTASGGEQYF. CDR3 DNA sequence: TGTGCCAGCAGCTTAACGGCTAGCGGGGGCGAGCAGTACTTC.

This clonotype was counted many times. The chain is built from TRBV18 and TRBJ2-1; TRBD1 is a possible D gene (5 bases). Trimming cost V 2 bases and J 8 bases, with 10 bases left between them. In germline, CDR1 is KGHSH, CDR2 LQKENI. The CDR3 runs to 13 residues. The DNA for the CDR3 is TGTGCCAGCTCACCAAGGGGTTGGGATGAGCAGTTCTTC. It encodes CASSPRGWDEQFF.

The sample holds many counts of this clonotype. CDR3 region: CASSFEGGYGYTF. The CDR3 bases are TGTGCCAGCAGCTTTGAAGGCGGCTATGGCTACACCTTC. The chain is built from TRBV7-9 and TRBJ1-2; no clear D. V lost 3 bases and J lost 4, with 9 bases in between. In germline, CDR1 is SEHNR, CDR2 FQNEAQ (reference sequence). The CDR3 sequence is 13 residues long.

This clonotype was seen repeatedly, ten times or more. V gene TRBV10-3 combines with J gene TRBJ2-5; D may be TRBD2 (5 bases). The germline V and J ends were trimmed by 2 bases and 7 bases, with 8 bases remaining between them. This CDR3 has 12 residues. Germline V gene lookup returns CDR1 ENHRY and CDR2 SYGVKD. The DNA of the CDR3 is TGTGCCATCAGTGAGGAGGGTGGGACCCAGTACTTC. This sequence encodes CAISEEGGTQYF.

There are many counts of this clonotype. The J gene is TRBJ1-1, the V gene TRBV5-1; 7 positions match TRBD1. The CDR3 is 14 amino acids. Germline loops: CDR1 SGHRS, CDR2 YFSETQ. Trimming at V came to 2 bases and at J to 4 bases, leaving 5 bases not matched to a gene. The chain's CDR3 is CASSLRQGGTEAFF. The DNA of the CDR3 is TGCGCCAGCAGCTTACGACAGGGTGGCACTGAAGCTTTCTTT.